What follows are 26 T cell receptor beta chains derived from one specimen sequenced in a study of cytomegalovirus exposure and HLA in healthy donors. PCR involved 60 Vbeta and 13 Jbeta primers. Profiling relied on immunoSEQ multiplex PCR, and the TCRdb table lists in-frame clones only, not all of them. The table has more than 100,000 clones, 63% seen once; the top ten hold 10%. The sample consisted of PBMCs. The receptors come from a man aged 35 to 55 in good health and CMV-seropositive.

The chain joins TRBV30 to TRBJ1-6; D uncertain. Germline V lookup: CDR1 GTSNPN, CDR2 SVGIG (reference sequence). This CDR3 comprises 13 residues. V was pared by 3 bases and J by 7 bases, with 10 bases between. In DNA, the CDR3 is TGTGCCTGGAGAAGCGACGGGAATTCACCCCTCCACTTT. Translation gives CAWRSDGNSPLHF.

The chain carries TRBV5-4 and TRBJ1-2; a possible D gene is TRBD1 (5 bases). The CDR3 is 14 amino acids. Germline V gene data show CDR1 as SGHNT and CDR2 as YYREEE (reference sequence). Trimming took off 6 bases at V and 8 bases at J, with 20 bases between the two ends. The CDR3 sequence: CASIVWGVLRGYTF. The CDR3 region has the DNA TGTGCCAGCATCGTGTGGGGGGTTCTTCGGGGCTACACCTTC. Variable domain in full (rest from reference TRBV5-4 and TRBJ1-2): ETGVTQSPTHLIKTRGQQVTLRCSSQSGHNTVSWYQQALGQGPQFIFQYYREEENGRGNFPPRFSGLQFPNYSSELNVNALELDDSALYLCASIVWGVLRGYTFGSGTRLTVV.

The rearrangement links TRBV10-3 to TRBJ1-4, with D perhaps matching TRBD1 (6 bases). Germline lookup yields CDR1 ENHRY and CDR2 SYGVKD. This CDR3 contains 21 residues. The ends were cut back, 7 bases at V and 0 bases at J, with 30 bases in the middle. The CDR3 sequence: CAIIDPTGAGDGGPTNEKLFF. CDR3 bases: TGTGCCATCATCGACCCTACCGGGGCAGGGGACGGGGGGCCAACTAATGAAAAACTGTTTTTT.

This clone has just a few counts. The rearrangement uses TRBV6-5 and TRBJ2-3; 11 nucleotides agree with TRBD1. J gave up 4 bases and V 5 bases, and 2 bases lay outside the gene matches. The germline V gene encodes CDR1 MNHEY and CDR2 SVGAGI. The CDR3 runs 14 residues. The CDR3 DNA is TGTGCCAGCAGTCGGACAGGGGGCGCAGATACGCAGTATTTT. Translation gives CASSRTGGADTQYF.

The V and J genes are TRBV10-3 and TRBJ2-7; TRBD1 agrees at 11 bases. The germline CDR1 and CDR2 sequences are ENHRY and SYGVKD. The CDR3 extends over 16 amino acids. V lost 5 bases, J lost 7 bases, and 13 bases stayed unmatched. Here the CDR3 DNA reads TGTGCCATCAGTCGGGTGATGGGACAGGGGGGTTCAGAGCAGTACTTC. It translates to CAISRVMGQGGSEQYF.

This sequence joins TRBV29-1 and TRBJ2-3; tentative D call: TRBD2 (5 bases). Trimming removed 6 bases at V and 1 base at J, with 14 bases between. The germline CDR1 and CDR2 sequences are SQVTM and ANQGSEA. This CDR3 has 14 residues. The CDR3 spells CSVERGGGTDTQYF. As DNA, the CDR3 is TGCAGCGTGGAGCGAGGAGGTGGCACAGATACGCAGTATTTT.

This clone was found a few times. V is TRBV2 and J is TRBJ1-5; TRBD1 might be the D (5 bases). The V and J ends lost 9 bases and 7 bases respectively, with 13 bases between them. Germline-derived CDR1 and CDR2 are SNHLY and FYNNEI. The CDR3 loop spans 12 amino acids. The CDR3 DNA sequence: TGTGCCAGTCAGGGTTTCGGGCAGCCCCAGCATTTT. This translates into CASQGFGQPQHF.

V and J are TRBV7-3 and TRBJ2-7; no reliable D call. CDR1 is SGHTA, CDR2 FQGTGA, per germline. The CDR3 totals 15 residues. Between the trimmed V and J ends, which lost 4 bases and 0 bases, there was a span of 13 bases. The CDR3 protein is CASSSPRNPSYEQYF. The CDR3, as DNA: TGTGCCAGCAGCTCACCGAGGAATCCCTCCTACGAGCAGTACTTC.

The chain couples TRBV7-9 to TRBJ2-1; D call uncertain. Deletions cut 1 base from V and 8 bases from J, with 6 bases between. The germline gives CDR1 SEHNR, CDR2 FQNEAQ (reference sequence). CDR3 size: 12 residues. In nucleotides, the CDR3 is TGTGCCAGCAGCTTAGTGAGAGATGAGCAGTTCTTC. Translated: CASSLVRDEQFF.

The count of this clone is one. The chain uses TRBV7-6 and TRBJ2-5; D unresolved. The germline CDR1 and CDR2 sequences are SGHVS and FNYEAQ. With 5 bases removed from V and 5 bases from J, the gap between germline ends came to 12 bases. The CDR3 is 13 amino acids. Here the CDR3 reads CASSPSRLETQYF. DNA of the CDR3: TGTGCCAGCAGCCCGAGTCGGTTGGAGACCCAGTACTTC.

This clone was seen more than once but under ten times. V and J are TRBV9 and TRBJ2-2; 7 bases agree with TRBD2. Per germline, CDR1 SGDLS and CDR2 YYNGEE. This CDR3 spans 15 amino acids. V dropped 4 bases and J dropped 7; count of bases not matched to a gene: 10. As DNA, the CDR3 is TGTGCCAGCAGCTCCCGACTAGCAGGCGGCGGGGAGCTGTTTTTT. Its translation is CASSSRLAGGGELFF. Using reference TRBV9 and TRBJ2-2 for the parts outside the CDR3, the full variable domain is DSGVTQTPKHLITATGQRVTLRCSPRSGDLSVYWYQQSLDQGLQFLIQYYNGEERAKGNILERFSAQQFPDLHSELNLSSLELGDSALYFCASSSRLAGGGELFFGEGSRLTVL.

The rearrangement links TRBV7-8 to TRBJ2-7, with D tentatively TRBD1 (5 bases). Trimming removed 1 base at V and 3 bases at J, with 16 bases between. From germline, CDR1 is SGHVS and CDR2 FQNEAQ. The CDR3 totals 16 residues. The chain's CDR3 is CASSLGQQELLYEQYF. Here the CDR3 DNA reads TGTGCCAGCAGCTTAGGACAACAGGAGCTACTCTACGAGCAGTACTTC.

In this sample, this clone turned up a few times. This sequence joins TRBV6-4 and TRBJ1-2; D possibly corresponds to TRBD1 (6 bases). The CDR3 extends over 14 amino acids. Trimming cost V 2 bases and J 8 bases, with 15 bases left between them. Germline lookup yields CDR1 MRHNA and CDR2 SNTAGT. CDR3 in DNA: TGTGCCAGCAGTGACACTAACAGGGCAGGCGGCTACACCTTC. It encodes CASSDTNRAGGYTF.

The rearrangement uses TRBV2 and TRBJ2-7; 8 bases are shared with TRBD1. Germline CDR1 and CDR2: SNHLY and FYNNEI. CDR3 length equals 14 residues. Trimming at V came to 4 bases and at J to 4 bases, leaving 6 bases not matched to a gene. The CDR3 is CASSGQGALYEQYF. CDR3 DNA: TGTGCCAGCAGTGGGCAGGGGGCGTTATACGAGCAGTACTTC.

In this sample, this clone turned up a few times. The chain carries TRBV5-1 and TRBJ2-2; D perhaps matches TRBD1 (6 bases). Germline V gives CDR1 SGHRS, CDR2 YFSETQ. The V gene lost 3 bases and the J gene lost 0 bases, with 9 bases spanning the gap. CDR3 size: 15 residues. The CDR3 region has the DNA TGCGCCAGCAGCTCCCGGGACACGAACACCGGGGAGCTGTTTTTT. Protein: CASSSRDTNTGELFF. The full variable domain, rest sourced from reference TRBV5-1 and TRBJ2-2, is KAGVTQTPRYLIKTRGQQVTLSCSPISGHRSVSWYQQTPGQGLQFLFEYFSETQRNKGNFPGRFSGRQFSNSRSEMNVSTLELGDSALYLCASSSRDTNTGELFFGEGSRLTVL.

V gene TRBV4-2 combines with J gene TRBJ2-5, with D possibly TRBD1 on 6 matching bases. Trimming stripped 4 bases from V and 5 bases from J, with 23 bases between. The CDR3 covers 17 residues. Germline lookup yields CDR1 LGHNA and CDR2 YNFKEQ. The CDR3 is CASSLSNSQGQVETQYF. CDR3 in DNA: TGTGCCAGCAGCCTTTCGAACTCGCAGGGACAAGTGGAGACCCAGTACTTC.

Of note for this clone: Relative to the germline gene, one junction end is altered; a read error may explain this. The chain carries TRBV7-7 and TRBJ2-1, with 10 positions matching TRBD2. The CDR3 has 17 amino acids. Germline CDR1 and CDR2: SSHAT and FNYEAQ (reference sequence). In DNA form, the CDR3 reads TGTGCTAGCAGCTTAGATCTTCTAGCGGGAGCGGGGGGTGAGCAGTTCTTC. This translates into CASSLDLLAGAGGEQFF.

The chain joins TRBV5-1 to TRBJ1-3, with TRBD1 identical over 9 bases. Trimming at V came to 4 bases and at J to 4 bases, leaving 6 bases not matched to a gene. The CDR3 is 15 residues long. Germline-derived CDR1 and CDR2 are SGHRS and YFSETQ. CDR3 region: CASSMGQGIGNTIYF. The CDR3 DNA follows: TGCGCCAGCAGCATGGGACAGGGTATAGGAAACACCATATATTTT.

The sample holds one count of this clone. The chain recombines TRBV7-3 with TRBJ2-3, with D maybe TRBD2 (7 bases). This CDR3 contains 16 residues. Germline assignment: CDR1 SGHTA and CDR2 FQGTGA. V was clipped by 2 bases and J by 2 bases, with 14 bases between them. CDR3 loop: CASSLRAGGPTDTQYF. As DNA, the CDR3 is TGTGCCAGCAGCTTACGGGCCGGGGGGCCCACAGATACGCAGTATTTT.

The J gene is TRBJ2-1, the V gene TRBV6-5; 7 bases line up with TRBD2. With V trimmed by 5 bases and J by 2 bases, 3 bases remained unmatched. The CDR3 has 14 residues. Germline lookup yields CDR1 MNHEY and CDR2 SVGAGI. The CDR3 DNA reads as TGTGCCAGCAGTCTAGCGGAGACCTACAATGAGCAGTTCTTC. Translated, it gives CASSLAETYNEQFF.

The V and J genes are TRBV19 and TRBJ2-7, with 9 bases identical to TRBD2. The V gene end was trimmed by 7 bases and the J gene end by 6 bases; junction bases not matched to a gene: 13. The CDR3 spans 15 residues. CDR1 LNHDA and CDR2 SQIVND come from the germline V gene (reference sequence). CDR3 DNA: TGTGCCAGTAATCTAAGCGGGAGGTTGTCCAGCGAGCAGTACTTC. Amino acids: CASNLSGRLSSEQYF.

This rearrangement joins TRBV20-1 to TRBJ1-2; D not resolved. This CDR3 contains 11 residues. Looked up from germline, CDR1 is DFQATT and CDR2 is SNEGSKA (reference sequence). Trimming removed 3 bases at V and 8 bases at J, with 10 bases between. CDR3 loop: CSASDPGGYTF. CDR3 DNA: TGCAGTGCTAGTGACCCGGGGGGCTACACCTTC.

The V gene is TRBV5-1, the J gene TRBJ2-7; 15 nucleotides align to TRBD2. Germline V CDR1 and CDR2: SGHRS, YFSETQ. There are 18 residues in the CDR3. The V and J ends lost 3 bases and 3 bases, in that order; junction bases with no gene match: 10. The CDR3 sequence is CASSYPGLAGGSSYEQYF. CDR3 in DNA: TGCGCCAGCAGCTATCCGGGACTAGCGGGGGGCTCCAGCTACGAGCAGTACTTC.

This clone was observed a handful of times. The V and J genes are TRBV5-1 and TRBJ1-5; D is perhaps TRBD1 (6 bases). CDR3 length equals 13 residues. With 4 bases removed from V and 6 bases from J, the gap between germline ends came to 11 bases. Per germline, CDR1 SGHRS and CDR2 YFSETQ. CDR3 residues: CASSLTGIQPQHF. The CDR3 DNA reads TGCGCCAGCAGCCTAACAGGGATTCAGCCCCAGCATTTT. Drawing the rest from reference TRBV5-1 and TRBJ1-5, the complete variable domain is KAGVTQTPRYLIKTRGQQVTLSCSPISGHRSVSWYQQTPGQGLQFLFEYFSETQRNKGNFPGRFSGRQFSNSRSEMNVSTLELGDSALYLCASSLTGIQPQHFGDGTRLSIL.

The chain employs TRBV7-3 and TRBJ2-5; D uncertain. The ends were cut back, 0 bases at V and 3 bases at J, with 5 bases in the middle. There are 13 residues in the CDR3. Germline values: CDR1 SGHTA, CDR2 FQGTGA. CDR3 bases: TGTGCCAGCAGCTTAACGGCTGAAGAGACCCAGTACTTC. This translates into CASSLTAEETQYF.

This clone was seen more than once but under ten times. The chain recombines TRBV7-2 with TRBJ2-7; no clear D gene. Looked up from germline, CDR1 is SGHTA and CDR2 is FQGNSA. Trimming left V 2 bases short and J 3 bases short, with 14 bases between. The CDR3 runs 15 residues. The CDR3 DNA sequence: TGTGCCAGCAGCTTAAATTCGGCCAGGATCTACGAGCAGTACTTC. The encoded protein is CASSLNSARIYEQYF.